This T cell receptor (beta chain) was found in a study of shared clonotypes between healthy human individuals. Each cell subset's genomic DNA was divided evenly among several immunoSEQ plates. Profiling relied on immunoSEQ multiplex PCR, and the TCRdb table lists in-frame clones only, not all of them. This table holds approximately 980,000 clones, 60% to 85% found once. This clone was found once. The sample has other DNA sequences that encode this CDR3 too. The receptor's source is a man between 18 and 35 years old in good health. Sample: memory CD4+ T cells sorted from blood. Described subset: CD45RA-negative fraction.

The CDR3 is CASSRDRNTGELFF. The CDR3 DNA reads as TGTGCCAGTAGCAGGGACAGGAACACCGGGGAGCTGTTTTTT. V is TRBV19 and J is TRBJ2-2; 7 bases map to TRBD1. Germline V lookup: CDR1 LNHDA, CDR2 SQIVND (reference sequence). The V segment lost 6 bases and the J segment 1 base; nucleotides outside the gene matches: 2. The CDR3 spans 14 residues.